Presented here are 27 T cell receptor beta chains from one specimen sequenced in a study of T cell changes during pregnancy in multiple sclerosis. Repertoires were generated with immunoSEQ multiplex PCR, while TCRdb's copy carries only in-frame clones and drops some. The table has about 36,000 clones, around 90% seen once. This sample comprised CD4+ T cells from peripheral blood mononuclear cells, obtained after pregnancy. These receptors were taken from a female donor in good health, enrolled as a control in a pregnancy study.

The chain employs TRBV5-6 and TRBJ1-1, with a tentative D call TRBD1 (5 bases). V was pared by 2 bases and J by 2 bases, with 19 bases between. The length of the CDR3 is 17 residues. CDR1 is SGHDT and CDR2 is YYEEEE in the germline V gene. The CDR3: CASSFKFNSQGNTEAFF. The CDR3, as DNA: TGTGCCAGCAGCTTTAAGTTTAACAGTCAGGGAAACACTGAAGCTTTCTTT. Variable domain in full (rest from reference TRBV5-6 and TRBJ1-1): DAGVTQSPTHLIKTRGQQVTLRCSPKSGHDTVSWYQQALGQGPQFIFQYYEEEERQRGNFPDRFSGHQFPNYSSELNVNALLLGDSALYLCASSFKFNSQGNTEAFFGQGTRLTVV.

This sequence joins TRBV4-3 and TRBJ2-7; TRBD1 aligns across 7 bases. Germline V gene data show CDR1 as LGHNA and CDR2 as YSLEER. V dropped 3 bases and J dropped 1; count of bases not matched to a gene: 3. There are 14 residues in the CDR3. For the CDR3, the DNA is TGCGCCAGCAGCCACACAGGGGATTCCTACGAGCAGTACTTC. Translation: CASSHTGDSYEQYF.

The V and J genes are TRBV13 and TRBJ2-7, with TRBD1 matching over 8 bases. The CDR3 sequence is 13 residues long. Per the germline V gene, CDR1 is PRHDT and CDR2 is FYEKMQ (reference sequence). V was pared by 6 bases and J by 5 bases, with 6 bases of the junction left unmatched. The CDR3 coding sequence is TGTGCCAGCAGAGTGGACAGGGATGACGAGCAGTACTTC. Residues: CASRVDRDDEQYF.

V usage is TRBV6-5 and J usage is TRBJ1-5; no firm D call. Trimming shortened V by 6 bases and J by 5 bases, and 17 bases separated the two germline ends. Germline CDR1 is MNHEY and CDR2 is SVGAGI. CDR3 size: 15 residues. In nucleotides, the CDR3 is TGTGCCAGCAGGGCTACAGTGACCCCTCATCAGCCCCAGCATTTT. Translation: CASRATVTPHQPQHF.

J is TRBJ2-5 and V is TRBV15; 11 positions match TRBD2. V shed 0 bases and J 5 bases; nucleotides not matched to a gene: 11. From germline, CDR1 is LNHNV and CDR2 YYDKDF (reference sequence). The CDR3 is 18 amino acids. The CDR3 here is CATSRDLASGRIGETQYF. CDR3 nucleotide sequence: TGTGCCACCAGCAGAGATTTGGCTAGCGGGAGGATTGGGGAGACCCAGTACTTC.

The chain couples TRBV18 to TRBJ2-7; weak D call: TRBD2 (5 bases). V was clipped by 2 bases and J by 2 bases, with 13 bases between them. Germline V gives CDR1 KGHSH, CDR2 LQKENI. The length of the CDR3 is 15 residues. CDR3 sequence (DNA): TGTGCCAGCTCACCAGGGCCAGGAGGTCCCTACGAGCAGTACTTC. Encoded protein: CASSPGPGGPYEQYF.

This clone was found once. The gene calls are TRBV4-1 and TRBJ2-7; 10 bases agree with TRBD2. The length of the CDR3 is 15 residues. V was pared by 1 base and J by 6 bases, with 6 bases of the junction left unmatched. Germline CDR1 reads MGHRA; CDR2 reads YSYEKL. Here the CDR3 DNA reads TGCGCCAGCAGCCAAGGGGCTAGCGGGAGTTCCGAGCAGTACTTC. This sequence encodes CASSQGASGSSEQYF.

The chain is built from TRBV18 and TRBJ1-1, with D possibly being TRBD1 (6 bases). Germline V gene lookup returns CDR1 KGHSH and CDR2 LQKENI. Trimming took off 1 base at V and 0 bases at J, with 15 bases between the two ends. CDR3 length equals 17 residues. The CDR3 is CASSPLGRGSVNTEAFF. In DNA form, the CDR3 reads TGTGCCAGCTCACCACTCGGCAGGGGTTCAGTGAACACTGAAGCTTTCTTT. Based on the CDR3 plus reference TRBV18 and TRBJ1-1, the full variable domain is NAGVMQNPRHLVRRRGQEARLRCSPMKGHSHVYWYRQLPEEGLKFMVYLQKENIIDESGMPKERFSAEFPKEGPSILRIQQVVRGDSAAYFCASSPLGRGSVNTEAFFGQGTRLTVV.

The rearrangement uses TRBV7-8 and TRBJ2-2; 11 bases are shared with TRBD1. Germline trimming cut 1 base from V and 9 bases from J; bases unmatched to any gene: 4. Germline CDR1 and CDR2: SGHVS and FQNEAQ. This CDR3 is 15 amino acids long. In DNA, the CDR3 is TGTGCCAGCAGCTTAGGCGGACAGGGGGCGCGGGAGCTGTTTTTT. It yields the protein CASSLGGQGARELFF.

The V and J genes are TRBV21-1 and TRBJ1-1; the table's D call, TRBD1, has no DNA check behind it. TRBV21-1 is flagged as a pseudogene. This CDR3 is built from 12 residues. The CDR3 DNA follows: TGTGCCAGCCCCAGGGGAAGGGGTGAAGCTTTCTTT. Encoded protein: CASPRGRGEAFF.

This clone was detected only a few times. The gene calls are TRBV9 and TRBJ2-1; TRBD1 agrees at 9 bases. The germline CDR1 and CDR2 sequences are SGDLS and YYNGEE. With 3 bases clipped from V and 2 bases from J, the junction kept 3 bases outside the gene matches. This CDR3 has 15 residues. The CDR3 is CASSETGGPYNEQFF. CDR3 coding DNA: TGTGCCAGCAGCGAAACAGGGGGCCCCTACAATGAGCAGTTCTTC.

The chain uses TRBV11-1 and TRBJ2-3; D gene unclear. V shed 1 base and J shed 5 bases, with 4 bases lying between them. In germline, CDR1 is SGHAT, CDR2 FQDESV (reference sequence). CDR3 size: 12 residues. The CDR3 spells CASSLVRDTQYF. Here the CDR3 DNA reads TGTGCCAGCAGCTTAGTCCGAGATACGCAGTATTTT.

The chain combines TRBV5-4 with TRBJ2-5, with 14 bases identical to TRBD2. The V segment lost 7 bases and the J segment 3 bases; nucleotides outside the gene matches: 5. The CDR3 is made up of 15 amino acids. Germline-derived CDR1 and CDR2 are SGHNT and YYREEE (reference sequence). The CDR3 nucleotides read TGTGCCAGCCGTGGGACTAGCGGGGGTAAAGAGACCCAGTACTTC. Amino acid sequence: CASRGTSGGKETQYF.

This clone was counted a single time. The chain links TRBV5-4 to TRBJ1-1; tentatively, D is TRBD1 (6 bases). Deletions cut 4 bases from V and 2 bases from J, with 15 bases between. CDR1 is SGHNT, CDR2 YYREEE, per germline (reference sequence). The CDR3 runs 15 residues. For the CDR3, the DNA is TGTGCCAGCAGCCCTGGACAGAAACTTAACACTGAAGCTTTCTTT. Protein: CASSPGQKLNTEAFF. Supplemented by reference TRBV5-4 and TRBJ1-1, the full variable domain reads ETGVTQSPTHLIKTRGQQVTLRCSSQSGHNTVSWYQQALGQGPQFIFQYYREEENGRGNFPPRFSGLQFPNYSSELNVNALELDDSALYLCASSPGQKLNTEAFFGQGTRLTVV.

This clone was detected only a few times. This chain uses TRBV30 with TRBJ1-1; 7 nucleotides match TRBD1. The V segment lost 4 bases and the J segment 9 bases; nucleotides outside the gene matches: 11. The CDR3 loop spans 13 amino acids. CDR1 and CDR2 (germline): GTSNPN, SVGIG (reference sequence). DNA for the CDR3: TGTGCCTGGACCGGGACAGCGGCCGGCCAAGCTTTCTTT. It specifies CAWTGTAAGQAFF.

The count of this clone is one. The gene calls are TRBV6-1 and TRBJ2-2; possibly TRBD1 for D (5 bases). The CDR3 runs 18 residues. Trimming pared 1 base from V and 6 bases from J, leaving 21 bases between. Germline V CDR1 and CDR2: MNHNS, SASEGT. CDR3 bases: TGTGCCAGCAGTGAAGTCCTTGACAGCCTTGTCTCCGCCGGGGAGCTGTTTTTT. This codes for CASSEVLDSLVSAGELFF.

This rearrangement joins TRBV5-1 to TRBJ2-1, with 10 bases fitting TRBD1. This CDR3 region has 16 residues. V shed 1 base, J shed 6 bases, and the junction held 7 bases outside the gene matches. Per germline, CDR1 SGHRS and CDR2 YFSETQ. The CDR3 sequence is CASSLHTGTGVNEQFF. CDR3 nucleotide sequence: TGCGCCAGCAGCTTGCATACCGGGACAGGGGTCAATGAGCAGTTCTTC. Based on the CDR3 plus reference TRBV5-1 and TRBJ2-1, the full variable domain is KAGVTQTPRYLIKTRGQQVTLSCSPISGHRSVSWYQQTPGQGLQFLFEYFSETQRNKGNFPGRFSGRQFSNSRSEMNVSTLELGDSALYLCASSLHTGTGVNEQFFGPGTRLTVL.

The rearrangement uses TRBV11-2 and TRBJ2-1, with a weak D call TRBD2 (6 bases). CDR3 length: 16 residues. Germline assignment: CDR1 SGHAT and CDR2 FQNNGV. Trimming cost V 4 bases and J 6 bases, with 19 bases left between them. This CDR3 reads CASSSPRGRVVNEQFF. The CDR3 DNA is TGTGCCAGCAGCTCTCCGCGGGGCAGGGTGGTCAATGAGCAGTTCTTC.

This clone was counted a single time. The rearrangement uses TRBV12-5 and TRBJ1-4; TRBD1 is a possible D gene (6 bases). Trimming removed 5 bases at V and 11 bases at J, with 24 bases between. Germline CDR1 is LGHNT and CDR2 is FRNRAP. CDR3 length: 16 amino acids. The CDR3 DNA is TGTGCTAGTGGTCCTTCTCACGAAACAGGGACGGGGAAACTGTTTTTT. Its translation: CASGPSHETGTGKLFF.

The chain uses TRBV5-6 and TRBJ1-2, with D possibly matching TRBD1 (6 bases). Germline lookup yields CDR1 SGHDT and CDR2 YYEEEE. This CDR3 has 15 residues. V shed 1 base and J shed 3 bases, with 13 bases lying between them. The CDR3 DNA reads as TGTGCCAGCAGCTTGTTACAGGGTGGAGACTATGGCTACACCTTC. Translating it yields CASSLLQGGDYGYTF. The full variable domain, rest sourced from reference TRBV5-6 and TRBJ1-2, is DAGVTQSPTHLIKTRGQQVTLRCSPKSGHDTVSWYQQALGQGPQFIFQYYEEEERQRGNFPDRFSGHQFPNYSSELNVNALLLGDSALYLCASSLLQGGDYGYTFGSGTRLTVV.

CDR3 sequence reads: CASIPLRQGTGTEAFF. The CDR3 bases are TGTGCCAGTATCCCCCTTCGACAGGGAACGGGCACTGAAGCTTTCTTT. The V gene is TRBV19, the J gene TRBJ1-1, with 7 nucleotides matching TRBD1. Unmatched junction bases numbered 15, after V lost 7 bases and J lost 4 bases. The CDR3 is made up of 16 amino acids. Germline V gene data show CDR1 as LNHDA and CDR2 as SQIVND (reference sequence).

V and J are TRBV11-2 and TRBJ2-1; 7 positions agree with TRBD1. Losses at the gene ends were 2 bases for V and 2 bases for J; bases not matched to a gene: 6. The CDR3 covers 16 residues. Germline CDR1 is SGHAT and CDR2 is FQNNGV. CDR3 nucleotides: TGTGCCAGCAGCTTACGCAGGACAGGAGCCTACAATGAGCAGTTCTTC. Translating gives CASSLRRTGAYNEQFF.

The CDR3 sequence is CASSLGYEQYF. The DNA of the CDR3 is TGTGCCAGCAGCCTCGGGTACGAGCAGTACTTC. This sequence joins TRBV5-6 and TRBJ2-7, with D uncertain. Germline V gene lookup returns CDR1 SGHDT and CDR2 YYEEEE. This CDR3 region has 11 residues. V was pared by 4 bases and J by 4 bases, with 6 bases between.

The chain combines TRBV18 with TRBJ2-7; possibly TRBD2 for D (5 bases). Trimming removed 3 bases from V and 2 bases from J, with 14 bases in between. Looked up from germline, CDR1 is KGHSH and CDR2 is LQKENI. CDR3 length: 15 amino acids. CDR3 DNA sequence: TGTGCCAGCTCACCGGACCCCGGACTGACCTACGAGCAGTACTTC. Encoded protein: CASSPDPGLTYEQYF.

This rearrangement joins TRBV13 to TRBJ2-1; 7 bases line up with TRBD2. J was trimmed by 5 bases and V by 0 bases; bases with no gene match: 4. Germline CDR1 and CDR2: PRHDT and FYEKMQ (reference sequence). CDR3 size: 15 residues. CDR3 in amino acids: CASSLGVAGDNEQFF. The DNA of the CDR3 is TGTGCCAGCAGCTTAGGAGTAGCGGGCGACAATGAGCAGTTCTTC.

The chain has TRBV18 and TRBJ1-4, with D possibly matching TRBD1 (5 bases). The CDR3 is made up of 14 amino acids. Looked up from germline, CDR1 is KGHSH and CDR2 is LQKENI. V shed 1 base and J shed 6 bases, with 9 bases lying between them. CDR3 nucleotide sequence: TGTGCCAGCTCACCACTGGGAGGGGATGAAAAACTGTTTTTT. Its translation: CASSPLGGDEKLFF.

The J gene is TRBJ2-7, the V gene TRBV15, with 11 bases identical to TRBD1. V lost 6 bases, J lost 1 base, and 14 bases stayed unmatched. The germline V gene has CDR1 LNHNV and CDR2 YYDKDF (reference sequence). The CDR3 is 18 amino acids. CDR3 loop: CATSSDRGPTWGSYEQYF. CDR3 DNA sequence: TGTGCCACCAGTTCGGACAGGGGGCCGACGTGGGGATCCTACGAGCAGTACTTC.